This T cell receptor (beta chain) was sequenced during a study of blood T cell repertoires in COVID-19. The CDR3 runs to 17 residues. The data were produced by immunoSEQ multiplex PCR, yet TCRdb's version contains in-frame clones alone and is incomplete. The sample includes 250,000 to 350,000 clones, about 90% seen only once; the top ten take around 8%. This sequence originates from a woman in her forties or fifties who had recovered from COVID-19. The specimen was peripheral blood. V is TRBV12-2 and J is TRBJ1-3; TRBD1, as called in the table, went unchecked against the DNA. TRBV12-2 is shown as a pseudogene. This CDR3 reads CASRLVGDRGLGNTIYF. DNA for the CDR3: TGTGCAAGTCGCTTAGTTGGCGACAGGGGCCTGGGAAACACCATATATTTT.